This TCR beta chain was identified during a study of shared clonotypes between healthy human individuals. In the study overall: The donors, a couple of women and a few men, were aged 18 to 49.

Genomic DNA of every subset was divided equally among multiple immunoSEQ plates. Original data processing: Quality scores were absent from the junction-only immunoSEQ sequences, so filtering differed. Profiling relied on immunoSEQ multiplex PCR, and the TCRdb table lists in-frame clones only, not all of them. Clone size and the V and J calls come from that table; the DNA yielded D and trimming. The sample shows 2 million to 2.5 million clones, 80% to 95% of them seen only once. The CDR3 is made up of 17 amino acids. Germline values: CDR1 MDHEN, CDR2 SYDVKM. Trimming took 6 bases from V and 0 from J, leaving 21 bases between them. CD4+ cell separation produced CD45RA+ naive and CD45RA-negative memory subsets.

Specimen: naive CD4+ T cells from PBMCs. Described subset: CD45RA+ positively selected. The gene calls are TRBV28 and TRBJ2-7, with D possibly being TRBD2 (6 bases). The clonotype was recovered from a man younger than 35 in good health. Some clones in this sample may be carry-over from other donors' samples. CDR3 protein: CASSQPEGKQSSYEQYF. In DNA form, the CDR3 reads TGTGCCAGCAGCCAGCCGGAGGGGAAACAAAGCTCCTACGAGCAGTACTTC. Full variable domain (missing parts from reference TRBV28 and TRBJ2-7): DVKVTQSSRYLVKRTGEKVFLECVQDMDHENMFWYRQDPGLGLRLIYFSYDVKMKEKGDIPEGYSVSREKKERFSLILESASTNQTSMYLCASSQPEGKQSSYEQYFGPGTRLTVT.